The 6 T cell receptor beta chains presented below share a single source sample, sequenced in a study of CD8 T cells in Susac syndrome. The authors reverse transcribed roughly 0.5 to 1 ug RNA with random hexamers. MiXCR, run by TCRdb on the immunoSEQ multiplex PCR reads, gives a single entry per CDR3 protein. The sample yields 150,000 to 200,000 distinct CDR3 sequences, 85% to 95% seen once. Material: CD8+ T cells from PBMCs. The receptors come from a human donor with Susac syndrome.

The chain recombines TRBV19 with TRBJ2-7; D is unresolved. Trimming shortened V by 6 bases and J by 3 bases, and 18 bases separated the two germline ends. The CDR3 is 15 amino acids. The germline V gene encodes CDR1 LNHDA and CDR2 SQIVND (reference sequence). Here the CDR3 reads CASSGIPSGRYEQYF. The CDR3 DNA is TGTGCCAGTAGCGGAATACCCTCGGGCCGCTACGAGCAGTACTTC.

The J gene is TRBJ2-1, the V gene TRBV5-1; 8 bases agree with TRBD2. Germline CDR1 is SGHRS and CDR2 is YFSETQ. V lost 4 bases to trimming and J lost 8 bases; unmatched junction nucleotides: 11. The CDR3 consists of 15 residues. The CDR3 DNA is TGCGCCAGCAGCGAGGGACTAGTGTCTCCGGATGAGCAGTTCTTC. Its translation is CASSEGLVSPDEQFF.

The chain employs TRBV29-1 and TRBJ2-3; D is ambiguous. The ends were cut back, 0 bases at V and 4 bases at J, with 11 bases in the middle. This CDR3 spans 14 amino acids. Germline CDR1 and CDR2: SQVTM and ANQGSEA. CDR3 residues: CSVEDGVYPDTQYF. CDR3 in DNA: TGCAGCGTTGAAGATGGGGTTTATCCAGATACGCAGTATTTT.

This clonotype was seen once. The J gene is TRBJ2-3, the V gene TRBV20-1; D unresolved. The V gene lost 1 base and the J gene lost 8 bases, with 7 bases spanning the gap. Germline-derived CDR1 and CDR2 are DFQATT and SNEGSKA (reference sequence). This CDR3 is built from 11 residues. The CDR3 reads CSARALSTQYF. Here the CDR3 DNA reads TGCAGTGCTAGAGCTCTCTCTACGCAGTATTTT.

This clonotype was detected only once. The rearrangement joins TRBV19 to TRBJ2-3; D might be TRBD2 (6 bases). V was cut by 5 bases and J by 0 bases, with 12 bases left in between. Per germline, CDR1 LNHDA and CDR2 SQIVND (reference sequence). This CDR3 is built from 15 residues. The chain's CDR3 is CASSLPGLSTDTQYF. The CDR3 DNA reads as TGTGCCAGTAGTTTGCCGGGACTGAGCACAGATACGCAGTATTTT. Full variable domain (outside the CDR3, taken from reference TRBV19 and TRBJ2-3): DGGITQSPKYLFRKEGQNVTLSCEQNLNHDAMYWYRQDPGQGLRLIYYSQIVNDFQKGDIAEGYSVSREKKESFPLTVTSAQKNPTAFYLCASSLPGLSTDTQYFGPGTRLTVL.

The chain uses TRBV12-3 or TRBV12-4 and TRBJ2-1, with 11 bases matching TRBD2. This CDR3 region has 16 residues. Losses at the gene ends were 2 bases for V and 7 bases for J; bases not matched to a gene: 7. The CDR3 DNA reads TGTGCCAGCAGTTTAAGATTAGCGGGGGGGCAGAATGAGCAGTTCTTC. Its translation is CASSLRLAGGQNEQFF.